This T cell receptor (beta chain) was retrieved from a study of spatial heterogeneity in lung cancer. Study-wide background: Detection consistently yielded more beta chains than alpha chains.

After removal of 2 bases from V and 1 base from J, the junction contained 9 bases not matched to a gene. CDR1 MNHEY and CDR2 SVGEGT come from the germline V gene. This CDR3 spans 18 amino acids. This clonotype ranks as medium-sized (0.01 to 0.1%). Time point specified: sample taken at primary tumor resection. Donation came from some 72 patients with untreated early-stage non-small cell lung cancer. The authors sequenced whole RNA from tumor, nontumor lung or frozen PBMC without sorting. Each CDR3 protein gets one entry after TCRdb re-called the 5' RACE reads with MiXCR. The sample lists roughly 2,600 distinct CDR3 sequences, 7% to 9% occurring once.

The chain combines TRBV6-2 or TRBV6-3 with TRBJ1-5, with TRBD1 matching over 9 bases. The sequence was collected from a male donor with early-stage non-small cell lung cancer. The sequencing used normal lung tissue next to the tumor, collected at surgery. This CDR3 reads CASSYRDRAIRSNQPQHF. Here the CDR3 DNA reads TGTGCCAGCAGTTACAGGGACAGGGCCATACGAAGCAATCAGCCCCAGCATTTT.